Presented here are 7 T cell receptor beta chains from one specimen sequenced in a study of cytomegalovirus exposure and HLA in healthy donors. The PCR ran on 60 Vbeta and 13 Jbeta primers. Sequenced by immunoSEQ multiplex PCR; TCRdb stores in-frame clones only, minus some. The data hold some 140,000 clones, with around 72% observed a single time. The sample taken for sequencing was PBMCs. Receptors were obtained from a young man in good health and CMV-seropositive.

The chain links TRBV6-5 to TRBJ1-1; D gene unclear. Germline assignment: CDR1 MNHEY and CDR2 SVGAGI. The CDR3 has 13 amino acids. V lost 0 bases and J lost 5, with 7 bases in between. CDR3 amino acids: CASSYSEETEAFF. In DNA, the CDR3 is TGTGCCAGCAGTTACTCGGAGGAGACTGAAGCTTTCTTT.

This clone occurred a few times. The CDR3 DNA sequence: TGTGCCAGCTCACCACCGGCGACAGGGTACAATGAGCAGTTCTTC. Its translation is CASSPPATGYNEQFF. The rearrangement links TRBV18 to TRBJ2-1; 7 nucleotides match TRBD1. The CDR3 spans 15 residues. Per the germline V gene, CDR1 is KGHSH and CDR2 is LQKENI. V was clipped by 0 bases and J by 4 bases; unmatched bases: 3.

The J gene is TRBJ1-3, the V gene TRBV5-1; D is possibly TRBD1 (5 bases). In germline, CDR1 is SGHRS, CDR2 YFSETQ. Trimming stripped 3 bases from V and 0 bases from J, with 10 bases between. The length of the CDR3 is 15 residues. Written as DNA, the CDR3 is TGCGCCAGCAGCTCAAGCAGGGCCTCTGGAAACACCATATATTTT. This sequence encodes CASSSSRASGNTIYF.

The V gene is TRBV6-6, the J gene TRBJ2-7; D possibly corresponds to TRBD2 (5 bases). Trimming stripped 2 bases from V and 4 bases from J, with 9 bases between. Germline V gives CDR1 MNHNY, CDR2 SVGAGI (reference sequence). The CDR3 runs to 13 residues. The CDR3 DNA reads as TGTGCCAGCAGTTACGAGGGTTTGTACGAGCAGTACTTC. Amino acids: CASSYEGLYEQYF.

Details on this clone: The same CDR3 arises from other DNA sequences in this sample as well. The rearrangement joins TRBV30 to TRBJ1-1; D gene unclear. Trimming pared 0 bases from V and 3 bases from J, leaving 5 bases between. The CDR3 extends over 12 amino acids. CDR1 and CDR2 (germline): GTSNPN, SVGIG (reference sequence). The CDR3 is CAWSVSDTEAFF. DNA of the CDR3: TGTGCCTGGAGTGTTTCAGACACTGAAGCTTTCTTT.

This clone was seen a few times. The chain carries TRBV7-2 and TRBJ1-4; TRBD1 matches 9 bases. This CDR3 spans 16 amino acids. CDR1 and CDR2 from the germline V gene are SGHTA and FQGNSA. The V and J ends lost 4 bases and 4 bases, in that order; junction bases with no gene match: 7. CDR3 protein: CASSSLGGQGNEKLFF. For the CDR3, the DNA is TGTGCCAGCAGCTCCCTGGGGGGACAGGGTAATGAAAAACTGTTTTTT.

This clone was picked up one time. The chain has TRBV6-5 and TRBJ1-2; 10 bases align to TRBD1. CDR1 is MNHEY and CDR2 is SVGAGI in the germline V gene. The CDR3 is made up of 14 amino acids. The trim removed 6 bases at V and 5 bases at J, leaving 6 bases unmatched. CDR3 DNA sequence: TGTGCCAGCAGGAGGACAGGGGGGAGTTATGGCTACACCTTC. Protein: CASRRTGGSYGYTF.